One sample yielded the 29 T cell receptor beta chains listed below, sequenced in a study of CD8 T cells in ankylosing spondylitis (dated by TCRdb to 2017 to 2019). Receptor libraries were prepared by 5' RACE. The data were produced on an Illumina HiSeq 2500. Using fastp trimming at Q25 and MiXCR clonotype assembly, TCRdb reanalyzed the public sequencing data and kept in-frame beta chains. Identical CDR3 protein sequences are pooled into one entry, listed with their most common genes and DNA. Here the sample has approximately 300,000 distinct CDR3 sequences; less than 25% occur a single time. The ten largest clones add up to roughly 3.6% of the sample. The sample taken for sequencing was blood, either unsorted or a sorted T cell fraction (not recorded which). The origin of the receptors is a female donor with ankylosing spondylitis or in good health (not recorded which).

This clonotype has ten or more counts. The rearrangement links TRBV12-3 or TRBV12-4 to TRBJ1-6, with TRBD1 as a possible D gene (5 bases). V dropped 1 base and J dropped 7 bases, with 8 bases sitting between them. The CDR3 is 14 amino acids. CDR3 sequence reads: CASSLGQGNSPLHF. In DNA form, the CDR3 reads TGTGCCAGCAGTTTAGGGCAGGGAAATTCACCCCTCCACTTT.

This clonotype has just a few counts. The genes are TRBV28 and TRBJ2-7, with D tentatively TRBD2 (6 bases). The CDR3 extends over 14 amino acids. CDR1 and CDR2 from the germline V gene are MDHEN and SYDVKM. V was cut by 6 bases and J by 4 bases, with 16 bases left in between. In nucleotides, the CDR3 is TGTGCCAGCAGGTCTGGGGGGATCGATTACGAGCAGTACTTC. Residues: CASRSGGIDYEQYF.

This clonotype was seen only a few times. The chain is built from TRBV24-1 and TRBJ2-3, with unresolved D. The CDR3 is 16 residues long. Trimming shortened V by 6 bases and J by 1 base, and 16 bases separated the two germline ends. The germline V gene has CDR1 KGHDR and CDR2 SFDVKD. CDR3 amino acids: CATSRSHSPRTDTQYF. CDR3 sequence (DNA): TGTGCCACCAGTAGATCTCATTCTCCGCGCACAGATACGCAGTATTTT.

The chain recombines TRBV21-1 with TRBJ2-2; the table's D call, TRBD1, was not checked against the DNA. TRBV21-1 is a known pseudogene. This CDR3 has 15 amino acids. This chain's CDR3 is CASSPDEGSTGELFF. The DNA for the CDR3 is TGTGCCAGCAGCCCGGACGAGGGGTCTACCGGGGAGCTGTTTTTT.

This sequence joins TRBV5-6 and TRBJ1-1; D is unclear. The V gene's germline CDR1 is SGHDT and CDR2 YYEEEE. CDR3 length: 12 residues. Trimming took off 2 bases at V and 7 bases at J, with 9 bases between the two ends. The CDR3 region is CASSLSHVEAFF. CDR3 nucleotide sequence: TGTGCCAGCAGCTTAAGTCACGTTGAAGCTTTCTTT.

The V gene is TRBV20-1, the J gene TRBJ2-7, with TRBD2 matching over 14 bases. The CDR3 runs 20 residues. After removal of 4 bases from V and 4 bases from J, the junction contained 21 bases not matched to a gene. The germline V gene has CDR1 DFQATT and CDR2 SNEGSKA (reference sequence). The CDR3 nucleotides are TGCAGTGCTAAACAAGCTGTATCCGGGACTAGCGGGAGACTACGGTACGAGCAGTACTTC. Its protein is CSAKQAVSGTSGRLRYEQYF.

This clonotype was counted many times. The rearrangement links TRBV20-1 to TRBJ2-3; no clear D. Trimming pared 4 bases from V and 1 base from J, leaving 12 bases between. CDR1 DFQATT and CDR2 SNEGSKA come from the germline V gene (reference sequence). The CDR3 loop spans 14 amino acids. The DNA of the CDR3 is TGCAGTGCTATGCCCGAAATAGGCACAGATACGCAGTATTTT. Amino acids: CSAMPEIGTDTQYF.

This chain connects TRBV7-2 to TRBJ2-6; no clear D. Trimming stripped 6 bases from V and 1 base from J, with 4 bases between. This CDR3 region has 13 residues. Germline V gene sequence: CDR1 SGHTA, CDR2 FQGNSA. In DNA form, the CDR3 reads TGTGCCAGCAGGGGGTCTGGGGCCAACGTCCTGACTTTC. Amino acid sequence: CASRGSGANVLTF.

The gene calls are TRBV5-5 and TRBJ2-7; 12 bases agree with TRBD1. The germline CDR1 and CDR2 sequences are SGHKS and YYEKEE (reference sequence). This CDR3 has 14 residues. Losses at the gene ends were 4 bases for V and 6 bases for J; bases not matched to a gene: 5. CDR3: CASSVGTGGREQYF. The DNA of the CDR3 is TGTGCCAGCAGCGTCGGGACAGGGGGCCGCGAGCAGTACTTC.

The chain combines TRBV24-1 with TRBJ1-4; D may be TRBD1 (6 bases). The CDR3 sequence is 16 residues long. The V gene's germline CDR1 is KGHDR and CDR2 SFDVKD. Trimming removed 5 bases at V and 8 bases at J, with 20 bases between. CDR3 sequence reads: CATSGSFGGEREKLFF. CDR3 bases: TGTGCCACCAGTGGTTCTTTCGGGGGCGAGAGGGAAAAACTGTTTTTT.

The chain couples TRBV11-2 to TRBJ2-5, with a weak D call TRBD1 (6 bases). The V gene's germline CDR1 is SGHAT and CDR2 FQNNGV. This CDR3 has 14 amino acids. The V and J ends lost 4 bases and 1 base respectively, with 10 bases between them. CDR3 nucleotides: TGTGCCAGCAGCTCTCAGGGGCTCCAAGAGACCCAGTACTTC. Translating gives CASSSQGLQETQYF.

This clonotype was seen a handful of times. The chain carries TRBV28 and TRBJ1-5; TRBD1 might be the D (6 bases). Deletions cut 2 bases from V and 6 bases from J, with 17 bases between. Germline V gene lookup returns CDR1 MDHEN and CDR2 SYDVKM. The CDR3 is 16 amino acids. The CDR3 DNA sequence: TGTGCCAGCAGTTTACGGCAGGGGAGGCTGGGTCAGCCCCAGCATTTT. As protein: CASSLRQGRLGQPQHF.

V usage is TRBV6-2 or TRBV6-3 and J usage is TRBJ1-1; no clear D gene. Trimming removed 2 bases at V and 0 bases at J, with 7 bases between. This CDR3 comprises 14 residues. In germline, CDR1 is MNHEY, CDR2 SVGEGT. This CDR3 reads CASSYGGMNTEAFF. The CDR3 DNA reads as TGTGCCAGCAGTTACGGCGGCATGAACACTGAAGCTTTCTTT.

V and J are TRBV9 and TRBJ2-3; 7 bases are a match to TRBD2. V shed 0 bases, J shed 0 bases, and the junction held 7 bases outside the gene matches. The CDR3 extends over 17 amino acids. Germline CDR1 reads SGDLS; CDR2 reads YYNGEE. CDR3 sequence: CASSVAPSGSSTDTQYF. The CDR3 DNA is TGTGCCAGCAGCGTAGCGCCTAGCGGCTCTAGCACAGATACGCAGTATTTT.

V gene TRBV12-3 or TRBV12-4 combines with J gene TRBJ2-3; no clear D gene. V was shortened by 8 bases and J by 3 bases, with 21 bases between the two germline ends. This CDR3 region has 16 residues. The CDR3 coding sequence is TGTGCCAGCGCAGTTTTGTATAGGGCCGTTACAGATACGCAGTATTTT. Translated, it gives CASAVLYRAVTDTQYF.

Only a few counts were recorded for this clonotype. The rearrangement links TRBV20-1 to TRBJ2-5, with 10 bases fitting TRBD2. Trimming removed 3 bases from V and 5 bases from J; junction bases left unmatched: 9. Germline-derived CDR1 and CDR2 are DFQATT and SNEGSKA (reference sequence). CDR3 length equals 15 residues. The CDR3 sequence is CSASSTSGVWETQYF. The CDR3 DNA is TGCAGTGCTAGTAGTACTAGCGGGGTGTGGGAGACCCAGTACTTC.

The CDR3 bases are TGCAGTGCTAGAGAACCGGGCGGGAGGAGCACAGATACGCAGTATTTT. The encoded protein is CSAREPGGRSTDTQYF. The chain uses TRBV20-1 and TRBJ2-3; 8 bases align to TRBD2. Germline CDR1 reads DFQATT; CDR2 reads SNEGSKA (reference sequence). The CDR3 length is 16 residues. The V gene end was trimmed by 0 bases and the J gene end by 0 bases; junction bases not matched to a gene: 5.

This clonotype was counted between two and nine times. J is TRBJ1-4 and V is TRBV12-3 or TRBV12-4; D may be TRBD1 (6 bases). V dropped 6 bases and J dropped 3 bases, with 14 bases sitting between them. This CDR3 is built from 15 residues. The CDR3 sequence: CASSPDRISNEKLFF. The CDR3 DNA reads as TGTGCCAGCAGCCCTGACAGGATCTCTAATGAAAAACTGTTTTTT.

The J gene is TRBJ2-2, the V gene TRBV7-2; 7 nucleotides match TRBD1. Looked up from germline, CDR1 is SGHTA and CDR2 is FQGNSA. The CDR3 totals 16 residues. V was clipped by 4 bases and J by 0 bases; unmatched bases: 5. Here the CDR3 reads CASSSRGFANTGELFF. The CDR3 nucleotides read TGTGCCAGCAGCTCCAGGGGGTTCGCGAACACCGGGGAGCTGTTTTTT.

In its sample, this clonotype was seen a few times. The rearrangement uses TRBV29-1 and TRBJ2-1, with D possibly being TRBD2 (6 bases). CDR1 SQVTM and CDR2 ANQGSEA come from the germline V gene. This CDR3 comprises 13 residues. V was clipped by 4 bases and J by 5 bases, with 12 bases between them. CDR3 sequence: CSVGGGFDNEQFF. As DNA, the CDR3 is TGCAGCGTTGGAGGAGGGTTTGACAATGAGCAGTTCTTC.

This clonotype occurred once. The chain employs TRBV5-1 and TRBJ2-2; D possibly corresponds to TRBD1 (5 bases). Germline V gene sequence: CDR1 SGHRS, CDR2 YFSETQ. The CDR3 sequence is 12 residues long. Deletions cut 7 bases from V and 5 bases from J, with 9 bases between. The CDR3 coding sequence is TGCGCCAGCGGGCCAGGGACCGGGGAGCTGTTTTTT. Residues: CASGPGTGELFF.

Many counts were recorded for this clonotype. The genes are TRBV10-3 and TRBJ2-7, with D maybe TRBD2 (6 bases). The CDR3 loop spans 13 amino acids. CDR1 and CDR2 from the germline V gene are ENHRY and SYGVKD. Trimming removed 9 bases at V and 5 bases at J, with 17 bases between. CDR3 region: CAIWTGPGDEQYF. CDR3 in DNA: TGTGCCATTTGGACGGGCCCGGGAGACGAGCAGTACTTC.

The gene calls are TRBV6-1 and TRBJ1-1, with 7 bases fitting TRBD1. Germline CDR1 is MNHNS and CDR2 is SASEGT. The CDR3 has 12 amino acids. J gave up 8 bases and V 2 bases, and 2 bases lay outside the gene matches. CDR3 DNA sequence: TGTGCCAGCAGTGAACGGACAGGCGAAGCTTTCTTT. Translating it yields CASSERTGEAFF.

This clonotype came up a few times. The J gene is TRBJ1-1, the V gene TRBV5-5; D unresolved. Trimming took 4 bases from V and 1 from J, leaving 14 bases between them. The CDR3 has 15 residues. In germline, CDR1 is SGHKS, CDR2 YYEKEE (reference sequence). CDR3 loop: CASSLLVVTNTEAFF. CDR3 coding DNA: TGTGCCAGCAGCCTACTGGTGGTGACGAACACTGAAGCTTTCTTT.

This clonotype was detected a few times. The V gene is TRBV12-3 or TRBV12-4, the J gene TRBJ2-1; D is undetermined. Trimming took 1 base from V and 0 from J, leaving 10 bases between them. CDR3 length: 16 residues. CDR3 in amino acids: CASSLEYSLSYNEQFF. The CDR3 bases are TGTGCCAGCAGTTTAGAGTACAGCCTCTCCTACAATGAGCAGTTCTTC.

This clonotype was seen many times. The rearrangement uses TRBV7-9 and TRBJ2-7, with 8 bases matching TRBD1. J was trimmed by 2 bases and V by 1 base; bases with no gene match: 7. This CDR3 is 16 amino acids long. Looked up from germline, CDR1 is SEHNR and CDR2 is FQNEAQ (reference sequence). The CDR3 nucleotides read TGTGCCAGCAGCTTAGGCTGGACAGGGATGGCCTACGAGCAGTACTTC. Protein: CASSLGWTGMAYEQYF.

The chain combines TRBV29-1 with TRBJ2-5; maybe TRBD2 (7 bases). Trimming pared 1 base from V and 8 bases from J, leaving 17 bases between. The CDR3 totals 14 residues. From germline, CDR1 is SQVTM and CDR2 ANQGSEA. The CDR3 nucleotides are TGCAGCGTTGAAGGGGTCAGAGGGGGGGGAACCCAGTACTTC. The encoded protein is CSVEGVRGGGTQYF.

This clonotype was picked up a small number of times. The rearrangement links TRBV20-1 to TRBJ1-6; D possibly corresponds to TRBD1 (6 bases). Looked up from germline, CDR1 is DFQATT and CDR2 is SNEGSKA (reference sequence). The CDR3 sequence is 13 residues long. V lost 4 bases, J lost 7 bases, and 11 bases lay in between. The CDR3 region has the DNA TGCAGTGCTAACAGGGAGGAGAATTCACCCCTCCACTTT. Translating gives CSANREENSPLHF.

V and J are TRBV18 and TRBJ1-3; D call uncertain. Germline V gene sequence: CDR1 KGHSH, CDR2 LQKENI. This CDR3 spans 15 amino acids. V dropped 2 bases and J dropped 0 bases, with 8 bases sitting between them. The CDR3 nucleotides are TGTGCCAGCTCACCAAACGCAGGCTCTGGAAACACCATATATTTT. Its protein is CASSPNAGSGNTIYF.